Listed below are T cell receptor beta chains from one sample, sequenced in a study of CD8 T cells in Susac syndrome. MiXCR, applied by TCRdb to the immunoSEQ multiplex PCR reads, yields one record per CDR3 protein. The data show 110,000 or so distinct CDR3 sequences, with roughly 96% seen just once and about 0.095% held by the top ten. Specimen: CD4+ T cells from PBMCs. The receptor source for this set is a human donor in good health. Each CDR3 is given with its conserved first and last residue. Fields, in order: clone size, V gene, J gene, D gene, CDR3 DNA, CDR3 protein. The D gene is left open where the match is weak. The size of a clone is reported for some rows only, either as once, few or many, or as a class for expanded clones.

-	TRBV14	TRBJ1-1	-	TGTGCCAGCAGCCCCCCCGGGATGAACACTGAAGCTTTCTTT	CASSPPGMNTEAFF
-	TRBV4-3	TRBJ2-7	-	TGCGCCAGCAGCCAGGGAACGAGCTCCTACGAGCAGTACTTC	CASSQGTSSYEQYF
once	TRBV6-2/TRBV6-3	TRBJ2-2	-	TGTGCCAGCCAAAAGGGTCGTAGATTCACCGGGGAGCTGTTTTTT	CASQKGRRFTGELFF
-	TRBV6-5	TRBJ1-2	TRBD1	TGTGCCAGCAGATCCGGGACAGGGGACGTTGGCTACACCTTC	CASRSGTGDVGYTF
-	TRBV2	TRBJ2-1	-	TGTGCCAGCAGTGAGTCCGGGGCCCCGGGGAATGAGCAGTTCTTC	CASSESGAPGNEQFF
-	TRBV3-1	TRBJ1-4	TRBD1	TGTGCCAGCAGCCAGAGGACAGGGGCCTCAACTAATGAAAAACTGTTTTTT	CASSQRTGASTNEKLFF
-	TRBV25-1	TRBJ2-4	TRBD1	TGTGCCAGCAGTGAACAGGGACAGGGGAGAGCCAAAAACATTCAGTACTTC	CASSEQGQGRAKNIQYF
-	TRBV19	TRBJ2-2	TRBD1	TGTGCCAGTAGCCCTGACAGGGGGCTGTCCACCGGGGAGCTGTTTTTT	CASSPDRGLSTGELFF
-	TRBV30	TRBJ2-7	-	TGTGCCTGGAGTGGGTCCCGGTACTACGAGCAGTACTTC	CAWSGSRYYEQYF
-	TRBV2	TRBJ2-7	-	TGTGCCAGCAGTTGGGGGGACCACTACGAGCAGTACTTC	CASSWGDHYEQYF
-	TRBV5-1	TRBJ2-1	TRBD2	TGCGCCAGCAGGCTACGTGGGCGGGGGGCGGACAATGAGCAGTTCTTC	CASRLRGRGADNEQFF
-	TRBV6-1	TRBJ1-5	-	TGTGCCAGCAGTGAGTACCAGCCCCAGCATTTT	CASSEYQPQHF
once	TRBV30	TRBJ1-1	-	TGTGCCTGGTATCGGGTGAACACTGAAGCTTTCTTT	CAWYRVNTEAFF
-	TRBV19	TRBJ2-1	TRBD1	TGTGCCAGTAGTAAACCCCCAGGGGGCTGGAGCAATGAGCAGTTCTTC	CASSKPPGGWSNEQFF
-	TRBV5-1	TRBJ2-5	-	TGCGCCAGCAGCTTGGTCGGGGGACAAGAGACCCAGTACTTC	CASSLVGGQETQYF
-	TRBV27	TRBJ2-7	-	TGTGCCAGCAGTTTACGGCAGGGCTACGAGCAGTACTTC	CASSLRQGYEQYF
-	TRBV27	TRBJ2-2	-	TGTGCCAGCAGTATAAGACAGCCGAACACCGGGGAGCTGTTTTTT	CASSIRQPNTGELFF
-	TRBV29-1	TRBJ1-1	TRBD1	TGCAGCGTTGATAGACAGGGGCACACTGAAGCTTTCTTT	CSVDRQGHTEAFF
-	TRBV3-1	TRBJ2-2	TRBD1	TGTGCCAGCAGGGGAACAGGGGGAGCGAACACCGGGGAGCTGTTTTTT	CASRGTGGANTGELFF
-	TRBV5-1	TRBJ2-2	-	TGCGCCAGCAGCACTCAACAGGTCGCCGGGGAGCTGTTTTTT	CASSTQQVAGELFF
-	TRBV20-1	TRBJ2-5	-	TGCAGTGCTAGAAACCTAACTTTAGCGGCGACCCAGTACTTC	CSARNLTLAATQYF
once	TRBV4-1	TRBJ1-2	-	TGCGCCAGCAGCCAATATGGTACACTCCCGAACTATGGCTACACCTTC	CASSQYGTLPNYGYTF
-	TRBV3-1	TRBJ2-1	-	TGTGCCAGCAGCCAAGATTTAGTTGTCGAGCAGTTCTTC	CASSQDLVVEQFF
-	TRBV5-4	TRBJ2-5	-	TGTGCCAGCAGGGGGGGCGGAGCGGGACGGGAGACCCAGTACTTC	CASRGGGAGRETQYF
-	TRBV6-2/TRBV6-3	TRBJ1-2	-	TGTGCCAGCAGTTACAGGAGGGGCGAAAACTATGGCTACACCTTC	CASSYRRGENYGYTF
-	TRBV30	TRBJ1-2	TRBD1	TGTGCCTGGAGTGTTAAAGACAGGGGTCACCCCCATCATGGCTACACCTTC	CAWSVKDRGHPHHGYTF
once	TRBV20-1	TRBJ2-7	-	TGCAGTGCTAGGGGTGCAGGGGCGGGCTCCTACGAGCAGTACTTC	CSARGAGAGSYEQYF
once	TRBV27	TRBJ1-5	-	TGTGCCAGCAGTTTATCTTCAGGGGGCAATCAGCCCCAGCATTTT	CASSLSSGGNQPQHF
-	TRBV29-1	TRBJ2-5	TRBD2	TGCAGCGTGCGGGGGGGTGGGGAGACCCAGTACTTC	CSVRGGGETQYF
once	TRBV29-1	TRBJ2-2	TRBD1	TGCAGCGTGGACAGGGGATGGACCGGGGAGCTGTTTTTT	CSVDRGWTGELFF
-	TRBV30	TRBJ1-1	-	TGTGCCTGGAATAGGCAGCAGGTTTTCTTT	CAWNRQQVFF
-	TRBV11-1	TRBJ2-7	-	TGTGCCAGCAGACCCCAGGATGGGGGCGGCGAGCAGTACTTC	CASRPQDGGGEQYF